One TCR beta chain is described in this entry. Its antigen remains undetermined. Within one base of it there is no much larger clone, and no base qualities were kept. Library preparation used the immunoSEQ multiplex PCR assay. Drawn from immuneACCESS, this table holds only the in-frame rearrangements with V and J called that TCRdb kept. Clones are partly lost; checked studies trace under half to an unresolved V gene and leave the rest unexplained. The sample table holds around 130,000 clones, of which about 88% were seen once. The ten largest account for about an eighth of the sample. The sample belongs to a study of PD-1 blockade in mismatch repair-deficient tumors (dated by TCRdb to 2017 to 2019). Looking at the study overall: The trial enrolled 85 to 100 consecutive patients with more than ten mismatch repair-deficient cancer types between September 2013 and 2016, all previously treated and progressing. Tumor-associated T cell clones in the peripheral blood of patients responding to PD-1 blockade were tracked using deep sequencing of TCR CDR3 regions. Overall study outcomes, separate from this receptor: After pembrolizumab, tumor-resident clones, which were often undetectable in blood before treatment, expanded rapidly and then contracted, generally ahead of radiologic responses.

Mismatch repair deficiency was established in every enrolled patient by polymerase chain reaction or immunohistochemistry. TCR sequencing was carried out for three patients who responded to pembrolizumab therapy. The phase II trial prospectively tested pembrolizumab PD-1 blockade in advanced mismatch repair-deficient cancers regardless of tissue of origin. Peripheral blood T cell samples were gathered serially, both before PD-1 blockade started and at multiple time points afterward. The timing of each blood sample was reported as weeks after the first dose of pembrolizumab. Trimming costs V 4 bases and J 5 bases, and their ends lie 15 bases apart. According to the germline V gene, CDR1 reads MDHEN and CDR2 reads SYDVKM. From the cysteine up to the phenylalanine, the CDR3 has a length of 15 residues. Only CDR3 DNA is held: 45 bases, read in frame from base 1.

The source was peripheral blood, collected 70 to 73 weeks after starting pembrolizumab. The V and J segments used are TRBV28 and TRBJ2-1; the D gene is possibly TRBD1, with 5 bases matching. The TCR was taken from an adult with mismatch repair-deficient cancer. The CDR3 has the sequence CASSYTWGTHNEQFF. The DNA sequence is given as TGTGCCAGCAGTTATACATGGGGCACACACAATGAGCAGTTCTTC.